This T cell receptor (beta chain) was profiled in a study of cytomegalovirus exposure and HLA in healthy donors. Primers included in the PCR were 60 Vbeta and 13 Jbeta primers. The protocol was immunoSEQ multiplex PCR, while the TCRdb copy is restricted to in-frame clones and leaves out a portion. The repertoire has 150,000 to 200,000 clones, around three quarters of them found once; the top ten carry more than 0.8%. Germline V CDR1 and CDR2: MNHNS, SASEGT. The CDR3 is made up of 16 amino acids. The V end was cut by 2 bases, the J end by 4 bases, with 17 bases between. The sequenced sample was PBMCs. V is TRBV6-1 and J is TRBJ1-1; D not resolved. This sequence was found in a woman in her 40s in good health and CMV-seronegative. CDR3 sequence: CASSESGSGIFTEAFF. The CDR3 region has the DNA TGTGCCAGCAGTGAATCGGGTTCCGGTATCTTCACTGAAGCTTTCTTT.